The TCR beta chain described here comes from a study of sequential checkpoint blockade in melanoma. Across the study: Around 21 patients had tumor biopsies before treatment and at week 13.

Treatment defined: randomized to nivolumab then ipilimumab (arm A) or the reverse (arm B). Sequenced by immunoSEQ multiplex PCR; TCRdb stores in-frame clones only, minus some. This table has about 12,000 clones, roughly 25% appearing once. Germline V gives CDR1 LNHDA, CDR2 SQIVND (reference sequence). There are 14 residues in the CDR3. The V gene lost 3 bases and the J gene lost 3 bases, with 12 bases spanning the gap. Source: tumor tissue (inferred from file names), taken from a patient given nivolumab and ipilimumab in sequence. The rearrangement links TRBV19 to TRBJ2-7, with D tentatively TRBD1 (6 bases). The clonotype was recovered from a human donor with melanoma. The CDR3 loop is CASSIPRDNYEQYF. In DNA form, the CDR3 reads TGTGCCAGTAGTATCCCCAGGGACAACTACGAGCAGTACTTC.